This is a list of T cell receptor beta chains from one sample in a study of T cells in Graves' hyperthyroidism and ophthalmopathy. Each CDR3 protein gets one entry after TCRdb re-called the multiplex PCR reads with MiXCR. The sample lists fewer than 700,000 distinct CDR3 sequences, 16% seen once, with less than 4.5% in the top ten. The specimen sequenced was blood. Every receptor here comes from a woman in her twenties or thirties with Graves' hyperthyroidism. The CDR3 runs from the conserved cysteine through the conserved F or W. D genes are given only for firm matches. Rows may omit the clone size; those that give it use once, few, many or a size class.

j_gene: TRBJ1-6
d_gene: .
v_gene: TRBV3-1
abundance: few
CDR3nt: TGTGCCAGCAGCCAGCGGACAGTAGCTAGGGGGGTCCTCCACTTT
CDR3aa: CASSQRTVARGVLHF

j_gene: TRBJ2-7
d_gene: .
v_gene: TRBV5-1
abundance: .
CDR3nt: TGCGCCAGCAGCCCTCCGGGACGAGCAAGATACGAGCAGTACTTC
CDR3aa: CASSPPGRARYEQYF

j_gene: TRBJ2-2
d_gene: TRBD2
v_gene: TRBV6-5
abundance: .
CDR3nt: TGTGCCAGCAGTTGCCCTAGCGGGAGGAGTGGTTACACCGGGGAGCTGTTTTTT
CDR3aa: CASSCPSGRSGYTGELFF

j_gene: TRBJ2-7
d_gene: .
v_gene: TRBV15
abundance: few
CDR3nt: TGTGCCACCAGCAGCGCTACACAGGCCCGCTCCTACGAGCAGTACTTC
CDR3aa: CATSSATQARSYEQYF

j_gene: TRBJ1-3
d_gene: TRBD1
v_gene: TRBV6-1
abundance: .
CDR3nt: TGTGCCAGCAGGCCTTTCGGCACAGGGGTAGGAAACACCATATATTTT
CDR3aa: CASRPFGTGVGNTIYF

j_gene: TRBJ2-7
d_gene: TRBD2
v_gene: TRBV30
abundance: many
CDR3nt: TGTGCCTGGGAAGCGGGAGGGGCCTACGAGCAGTACTTC
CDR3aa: CAWEAGGAYEQYF

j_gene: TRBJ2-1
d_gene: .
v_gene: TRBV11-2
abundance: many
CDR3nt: TGTGCCAGCAGACCCAGCGGACTCTCCTACAATGAGCAGTTCTTC
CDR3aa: CASRPSGLSYNEQFF

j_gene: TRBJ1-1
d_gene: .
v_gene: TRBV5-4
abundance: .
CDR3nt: TGTGCCAGCAGCGCCAATGGCCCGGGCGAAGCTTTCTTT
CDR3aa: CASSANGPGEAFF

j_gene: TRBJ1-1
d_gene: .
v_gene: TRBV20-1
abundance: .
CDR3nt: TGCAGTGCTAGAGAGTTGACTGAAGCTTTCTTT
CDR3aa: CSARELTEAFF

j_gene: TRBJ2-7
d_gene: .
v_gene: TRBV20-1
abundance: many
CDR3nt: TGCAGTGCTGGGAGCCACTACGAGCAGTACTTC
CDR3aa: CSAGSHYEQYF

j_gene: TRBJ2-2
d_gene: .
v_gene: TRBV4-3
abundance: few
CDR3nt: TGCGCCAGCAGCCAAGTGCTTCGATGGGGGGGCGCGAACACCGGGGAGCTGTTTTTT
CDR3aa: CASSQVLRWGGANTGELFF

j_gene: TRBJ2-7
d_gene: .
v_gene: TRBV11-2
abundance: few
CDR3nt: TGTACCAGCAGCTTAAATGCAGGAGAGTTCTACGAGCAGTACTTC
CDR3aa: CTSSLNAGEFYEQYF

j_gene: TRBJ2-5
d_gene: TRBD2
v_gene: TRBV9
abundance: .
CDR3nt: TGTGCCAGCAGCTTAGGAGCGGCGGGAGGGTTCAAAGAGACCCAGTACTTC
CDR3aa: CASSLGAAGGFKETQYF

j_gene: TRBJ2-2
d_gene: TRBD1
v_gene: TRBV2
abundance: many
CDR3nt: TGTGCCAGCAGTCCCGGGACAGGGGGCACCGGGGAGCTGTTTTTT
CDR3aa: CASSPGTGGTGELFF

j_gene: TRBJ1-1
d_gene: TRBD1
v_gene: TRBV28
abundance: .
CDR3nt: TGTGCCAGCAGTTTGGGGGACAGGATCGACACTGAAGCTTTCTTT
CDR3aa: CASSLGDRIDTEAFF

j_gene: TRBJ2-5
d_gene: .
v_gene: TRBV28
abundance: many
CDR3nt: TGTGCCGGAAAACGACAGACACAAGAGACCCAGTACTTC
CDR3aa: CAGKRQTQETQYF

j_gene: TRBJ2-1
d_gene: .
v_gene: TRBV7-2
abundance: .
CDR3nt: TGTGCCAGCAGTCGGAGGGGGACTGGCACCAATGAGCAGTTCTTC
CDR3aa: CASSRRGTGTNEQFF

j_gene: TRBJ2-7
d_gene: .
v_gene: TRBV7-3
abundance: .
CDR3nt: TGTGCCAGCAGCTCGCTTAGTAGAACCGATCAGTACTTC
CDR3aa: CASSSLSRTDQYF

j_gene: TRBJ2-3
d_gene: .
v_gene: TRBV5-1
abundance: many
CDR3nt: TGCGCCAGCAGTTCAGGAGGGCAGTCCACAGATACGCAGTATTTT
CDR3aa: CASSSGGQSTDTQYF

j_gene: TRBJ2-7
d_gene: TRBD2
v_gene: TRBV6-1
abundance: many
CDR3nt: TGTGCCAGCAGTGAAGCGCTAGCGGGAGCCGAGCAGTACTTC
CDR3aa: CASSEALAGAEQYF

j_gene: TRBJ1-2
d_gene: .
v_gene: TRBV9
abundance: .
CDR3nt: TGTGCCAGCAGCGTAGATCGATCTCACTATGGCTACACCTTC
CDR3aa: CASSVDRSHYGYTF

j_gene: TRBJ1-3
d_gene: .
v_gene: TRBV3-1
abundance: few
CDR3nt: TGTGCCAGCAGCCGGACAGTAGGACCCTCTGGAAACACCATATATTTT
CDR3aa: CASSRTVGPSGNTIYF

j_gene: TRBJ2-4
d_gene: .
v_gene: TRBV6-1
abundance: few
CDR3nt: TGTGCCAGCAGTGCGTCCAGCCTAGATGCAAACATTCAGTACTTC
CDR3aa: CASSASSLDANIQYF

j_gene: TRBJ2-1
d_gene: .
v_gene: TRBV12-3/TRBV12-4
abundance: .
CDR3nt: TGTGCCAGCACCCCCAAGGCGGGACGGGTCAATGAGCAGTTCTTC
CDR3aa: CASTPKAGRVNEQFF

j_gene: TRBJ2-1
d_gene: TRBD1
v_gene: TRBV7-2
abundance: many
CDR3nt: TGTGCCAGCAGCCGAGGGGGCGCTTCCTACAATGAGCAGTTCTTC
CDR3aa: CASSRGGASYNEQFF

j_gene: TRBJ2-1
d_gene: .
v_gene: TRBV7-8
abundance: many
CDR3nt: TGTGCCAGCAGCTCAGGGACTGGTCCTGTGGATGAGCAGTTCTTC
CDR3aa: CASSSGTGPVDEQFF

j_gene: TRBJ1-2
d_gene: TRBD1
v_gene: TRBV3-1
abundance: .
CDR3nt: TGTGCCAGCAGCCAAGAAACAGGGGGCCATGGCTACACCTTC
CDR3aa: CASSQETGGHGYTF

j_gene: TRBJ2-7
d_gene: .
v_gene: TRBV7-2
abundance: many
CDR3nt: TGTGCCAGCAGCTTAAACCTAGCCGTCACCTACGAGCAGTACTTC
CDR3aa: CASSLNLAVTYEQYF

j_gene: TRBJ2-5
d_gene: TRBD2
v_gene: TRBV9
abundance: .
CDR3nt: TGTGCCAGCAGCCCCGGACTAGCGGGAGGACGAACCGAGACCCAGTACTTC
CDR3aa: CASSPGLAGGRTETQYF

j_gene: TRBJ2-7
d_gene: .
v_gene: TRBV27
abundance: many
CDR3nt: TGTGCCAGCAGTTATGTAGCTTTTGCCTCCTACGAGCAGTACTTC
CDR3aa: CASSYVAFASYEQYF

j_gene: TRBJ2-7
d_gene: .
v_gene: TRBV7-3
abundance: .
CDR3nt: TGTGCCAGCAGCTTAGGAGTCACAGCCGTCGATGGGCAGTACTTC
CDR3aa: CASSLGVTAVDGQYF

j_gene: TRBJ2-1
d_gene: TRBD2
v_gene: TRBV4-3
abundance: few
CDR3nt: TGCGCCAGCAGCCGGATACTAGCGGGAGGACTTTATGAGCAGTTCTTC
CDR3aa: CASSRILAGGLYEQFF

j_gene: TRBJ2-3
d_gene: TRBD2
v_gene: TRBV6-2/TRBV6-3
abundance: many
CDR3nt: TGTGCCAGCACAGCGGGAGTCACAGATACGCAGTATTTT
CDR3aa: CASTAGVTDTQYF

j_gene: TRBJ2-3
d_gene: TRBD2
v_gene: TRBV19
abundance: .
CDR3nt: TGTGCCAGTAGTATCGGCGGGAGGGGAACAGATACGCAGTATTTT
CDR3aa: CASSIGGRGTDTQYF

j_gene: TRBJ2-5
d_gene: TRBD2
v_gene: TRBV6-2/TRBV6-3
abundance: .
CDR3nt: TGTGCCAGCACCCCACGGGGACTAGCCCTCCAAGAGACCCAGTACTTC
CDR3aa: CASTPRGLALQETQYF

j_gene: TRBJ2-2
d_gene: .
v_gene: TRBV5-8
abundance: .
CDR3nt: TGTGCCAGCAGCCGACCGGCACGGGGCACCGGGGAGCTGTTTTTT
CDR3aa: CASSRPARGTGELFF

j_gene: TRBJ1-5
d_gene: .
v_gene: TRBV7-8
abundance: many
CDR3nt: TGTGCCAGCAGCTTAGACAAGGGGTTGGGACAGCCCCAGCATTTT
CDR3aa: CASSLDKGLGQPQHF

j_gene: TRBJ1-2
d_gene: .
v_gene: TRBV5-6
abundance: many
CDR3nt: TGTGCCAGCAGGCAACCGGGGGGGGACTATGGCTACACCTTC
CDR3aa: CASRQPGGDYGYTF

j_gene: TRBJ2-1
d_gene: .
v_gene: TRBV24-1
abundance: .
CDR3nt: TGTGCCACCAGTGCTCGACCGGGACACCTCTGGAATGAGCAGTTCTTC
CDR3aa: CATSARPGHLWNEQFF

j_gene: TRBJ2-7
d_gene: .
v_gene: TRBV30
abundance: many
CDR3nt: TGTGCCTGCGGCAGGGCCCACGAGCAGTACTTC
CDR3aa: CACGRAHEQYF

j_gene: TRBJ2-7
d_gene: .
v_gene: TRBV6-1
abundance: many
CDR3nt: TGTGCCAGCAGTGGGGACGTAACCTACGAGCAGTACTTC
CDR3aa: CASSGDVTYEQYF

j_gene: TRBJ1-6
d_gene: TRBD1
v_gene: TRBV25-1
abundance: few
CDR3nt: TGTGCCAGCAGTACCGGGACAGGGAGCTCCTATAATTCACCCCTCCACTTT
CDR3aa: CASSTGTGSSYNSPLHF

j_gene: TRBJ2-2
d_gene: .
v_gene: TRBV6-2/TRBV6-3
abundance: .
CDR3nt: TGTGCCAGCAGCCTGGGAAACGCCGGGGAGCTGTTTTTT
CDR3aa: CASSLGNAGELFF

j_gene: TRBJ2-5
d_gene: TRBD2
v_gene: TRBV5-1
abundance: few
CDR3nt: TGCGCCAGCAGCTGGACGGGAGGGCCCTCTCTCCAAGAGACCCAGTACTTC
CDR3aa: CASSWTGGPSLQETQYF

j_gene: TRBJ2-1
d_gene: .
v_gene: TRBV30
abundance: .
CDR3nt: TGTGCCTGGAGGAGCAGCTACAATGAGCAGTTCTTC
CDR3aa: CAWRSSYNEQFF

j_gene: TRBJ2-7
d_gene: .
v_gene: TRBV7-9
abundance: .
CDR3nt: TGTGCCAGCAGCTTTCTTCAGGGGTACGAGCAGTACTTC
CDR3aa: CASSFLQGYEQYF

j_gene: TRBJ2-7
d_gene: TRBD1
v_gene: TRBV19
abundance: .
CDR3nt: TGTGCCAGTAGAGCCGACAGGGGCGGGCCCTACGAGCAGTACTTC
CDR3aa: CASRADRGGPYEQYF

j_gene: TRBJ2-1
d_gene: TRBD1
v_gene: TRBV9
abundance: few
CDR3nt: TGTGCCAGCAGCGTAGACCAGGGGGATGAGCAGTTCTTC
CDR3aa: CASSVDQGDEQFF

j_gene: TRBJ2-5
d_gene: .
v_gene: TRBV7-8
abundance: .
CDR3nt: TGTGCCAGCAGCTTAAGGTCCTTAGCACCTCAAGAGACCCAGTACTTC
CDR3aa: CASSLRSLAPQETQYF

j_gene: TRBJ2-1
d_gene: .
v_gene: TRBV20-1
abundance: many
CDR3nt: TGCAGTGCTAGCTCCCCGGACAGCGTTTGGGAGCAGTTCTTC
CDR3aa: CSASSPDSVWEQFF

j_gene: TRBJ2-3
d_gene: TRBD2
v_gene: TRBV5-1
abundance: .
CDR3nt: TGCGCCAGCAGTCGGGGGGAAGGTAGCACAGATACGCAGTATTTT
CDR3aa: CASSRGEGSTDTQYF